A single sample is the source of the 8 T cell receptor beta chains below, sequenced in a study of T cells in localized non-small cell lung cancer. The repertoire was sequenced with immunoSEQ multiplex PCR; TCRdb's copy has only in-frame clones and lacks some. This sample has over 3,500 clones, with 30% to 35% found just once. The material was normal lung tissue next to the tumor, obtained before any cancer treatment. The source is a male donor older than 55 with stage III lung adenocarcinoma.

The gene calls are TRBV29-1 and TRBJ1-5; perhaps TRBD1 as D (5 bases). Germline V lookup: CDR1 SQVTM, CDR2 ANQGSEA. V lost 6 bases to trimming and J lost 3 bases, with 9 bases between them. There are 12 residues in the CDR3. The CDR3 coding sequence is TGCAGCGTGGGGGATGTCAATCAGCCCCAGCATTTT. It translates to CSVGDVNQPQHF. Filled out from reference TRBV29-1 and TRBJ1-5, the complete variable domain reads SAVISQKPSRDICQRGTSLTIQCQVDSQVTMMFWYRQQPGQSLTLIATANQGSEATYESGFVIDKFPISRPNLTFSTLTVSNMSPEDSSIYLCSVGDVNQPQHFGDGTRLSIL.

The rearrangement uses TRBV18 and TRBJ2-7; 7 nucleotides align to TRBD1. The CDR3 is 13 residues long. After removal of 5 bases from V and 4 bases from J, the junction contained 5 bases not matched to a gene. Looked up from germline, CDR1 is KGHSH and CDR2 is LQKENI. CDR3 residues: CASSSGQPYEQYF. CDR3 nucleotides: TGTGCCAGCTCATCGGGACAGCCGTACGAGCAGTACTTC.

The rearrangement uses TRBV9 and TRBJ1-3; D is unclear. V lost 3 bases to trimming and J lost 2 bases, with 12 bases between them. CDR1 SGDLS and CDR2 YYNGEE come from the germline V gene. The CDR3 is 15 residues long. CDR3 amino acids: CASSDRGFPGNTIYF. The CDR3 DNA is TGTGCCAGCAGCGACCGGGGATTCCCTGGAAACACCATATATTTT.

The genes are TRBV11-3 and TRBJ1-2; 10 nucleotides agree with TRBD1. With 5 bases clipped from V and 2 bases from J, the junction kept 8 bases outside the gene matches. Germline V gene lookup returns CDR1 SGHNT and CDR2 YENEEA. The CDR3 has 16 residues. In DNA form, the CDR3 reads TGTGCCAGCAGCCTAGGTAGACAGGGGGCGAACTATGGCTACACCTTC. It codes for CASSLGRQGANYGYTF.

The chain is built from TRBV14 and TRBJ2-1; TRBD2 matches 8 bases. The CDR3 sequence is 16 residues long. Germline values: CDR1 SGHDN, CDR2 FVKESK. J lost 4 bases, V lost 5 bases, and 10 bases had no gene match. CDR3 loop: CASSVIGGRRYNEQFF. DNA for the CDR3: TGTGCCAGCAGCGTAATAGGCGGGAGGCGATACAATGAGCAGTTCTTC.

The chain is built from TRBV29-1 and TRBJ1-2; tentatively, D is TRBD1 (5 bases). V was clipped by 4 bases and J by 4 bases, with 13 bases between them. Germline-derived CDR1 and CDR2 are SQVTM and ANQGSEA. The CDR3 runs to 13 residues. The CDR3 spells CSVGDPAGYGYTF. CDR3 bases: TGCAGCGTTGGGGACCCGGCGGGCTATGGCTACACCTTC.

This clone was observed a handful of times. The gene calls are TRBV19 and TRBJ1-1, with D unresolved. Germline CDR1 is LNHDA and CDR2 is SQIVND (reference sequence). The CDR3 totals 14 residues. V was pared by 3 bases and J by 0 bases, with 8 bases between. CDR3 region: CASSIKAMNTEAFF. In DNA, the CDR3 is TGTGCCAGTAGTATTAAAGCAATGAACACTGAAGCTTTCTTT.

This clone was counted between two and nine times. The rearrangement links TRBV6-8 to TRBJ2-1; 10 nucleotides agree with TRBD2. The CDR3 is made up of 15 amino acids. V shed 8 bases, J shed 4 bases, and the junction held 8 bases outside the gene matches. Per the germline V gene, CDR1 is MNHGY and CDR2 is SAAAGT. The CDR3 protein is CASWARTSGYNEQFF. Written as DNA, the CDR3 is TGTGCCAGCTGGGCCAGGACTAGCGGTTACAATGAGCAGTTCTTC.